This TCR beta chain was sequenced in a study of CD8+ T cells in alopecia areata (dated by TCRdb to the late 2010s). The study in broad terms: The study used high-throughput TCRbeta sequencing to examine T cell clonal expansion in alopecia areata, in both the C3H/HeJ mouse model and human patients. Scalp tissue and sorted CD4+ and CD8+ peripheral blood T cells from patchy and totalis/universalis alopecia areata patients and from healthy controls were covered by human TCRbeta sequencing. TCRbeta CDR3 regions were amplified by immunoSEQ multiplex PCR with 35 Vbeta forward and 13 Jbeta reverse primers. Scalp clonality was compared among normal scalp (n=4), patchy alopecia areata scalp (n=8), and alopecia totalis/universalis scalp (n=8). RNA was extracted with the PAXgene miRNA kit for fixed scalp, the miRNeasy kit for PBMCs, and the RNeasy kit for mouse skin. The research as a whole found: TCR sequences shared between patients were less clear than in mice, possibly partly because of HLA diversity in the patient population. Scalp TCR repertoire analysis is complicated because resident alphabeta T cells in normal human skin are also sequenced, whereas mouse skin is dominated by gammadelta T cells. Compared with normal scalp, lesional scalp, particularly in alopecia totalis/universalis, had higher clonality and more expanded CD8+ clones, which suggests antigenic drive.

As concerns this clone: It lacks a known antigen. No much larger clone is present one base from it, and per-base qualities are unavailable.

The method was the immunoSEQ multiplex PCR assay. To provide template for TCR sequencing, every sample had RNA extracted and reverse transcribed into cDNA. First-strand cDNA was synthesized with SuperScript III using a 2:1 mix of oligo-dT and random hexamers. A synthetic immune receptor repertoire was used to measure amplification bias, and any remaining bias was corrected computationally. Per the authors' processing: Raw reads were preprocessed to remove errors, and CDR3 was defined by IMGT conventions from the conserved cysteine to phenylalanine. Clonality was computed as 1 minus the Shannon entropy, with the entropy normalized by log2 of the number of productive unique TCRs. Scalp TCRbeta sequences were cross-referenced with sorted blood CD4 and CD8 repertoires so that the CD4 or CD8 identity of scalp clones could be inferred. In TCRdb, the immuneACCESS table is reduced to in-frame sequences with V and J assigned. These tables do not hold every clone; where another copy was compared, an unresolved V gene accounts for under half, and the others remain unexplained. That table gives V, J and clone size, and the DNA gave D and trimming. The sample has 90,000 to 130,000 clones on record, approximately 63% of them singletons. Less than 25% of the sample lies in the top ten.

In the germline V gene, CDR1 corresponds to MNHEY and CDR2 to SVGAGI. Including cysteine and phenylalanine, the CDR3 has 15 amino acids. Here the CDR3 DNA is all that survives: 45 bases in frame from base 1. V is shortened by 6 bases, J by 4 bases, and the region joining them spans 15 bases. PBMCs were isolated by density centrifugation and stained for CD3, CD4 and CD8, and CD4+ and CD8+ T cells were sorted on a FACSAria. Scalp biopsies and blood samples were provided by unaffected controls. This chain joins TRBV6-5 to TRBJ2-2; TRBD1 is a possible D gene, resting on 5 matching bases. The receptor was derived from a human donor in good health. Material: CD8+ T cells sorted from blood. The bases are TGTGCCAGCAGGAACGCAGGGTGGGGCACCGGGGAGCTGTTTTTT. Its translation reads: CASRNAGWGTGELFF.